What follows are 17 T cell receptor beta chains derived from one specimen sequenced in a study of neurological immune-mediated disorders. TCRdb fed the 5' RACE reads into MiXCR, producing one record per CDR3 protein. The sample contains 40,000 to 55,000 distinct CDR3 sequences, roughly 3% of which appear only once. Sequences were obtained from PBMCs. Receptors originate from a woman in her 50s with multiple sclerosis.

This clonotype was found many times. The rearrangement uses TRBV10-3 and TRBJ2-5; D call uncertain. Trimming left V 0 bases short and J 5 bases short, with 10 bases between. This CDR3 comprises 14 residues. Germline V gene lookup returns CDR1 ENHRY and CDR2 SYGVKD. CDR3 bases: TGTGCCATCAGTGAGTCCGATTATTCGGAGACCCAGTACTTC. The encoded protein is CAISESDYSETQYF.

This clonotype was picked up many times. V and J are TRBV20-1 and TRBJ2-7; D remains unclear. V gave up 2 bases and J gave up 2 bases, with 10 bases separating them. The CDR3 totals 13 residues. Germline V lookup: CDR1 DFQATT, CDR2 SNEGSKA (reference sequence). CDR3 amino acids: CSARQAGTYEQYV. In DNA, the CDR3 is TGCAGTGCTAGACAGGCCGGAACCTACGAGCAGTACGTC.

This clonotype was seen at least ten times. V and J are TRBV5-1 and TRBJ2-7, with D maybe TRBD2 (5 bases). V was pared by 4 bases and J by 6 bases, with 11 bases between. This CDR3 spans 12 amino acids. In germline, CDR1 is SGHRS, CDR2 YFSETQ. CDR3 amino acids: CASSPMGSEQYF. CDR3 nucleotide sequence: TGCGCCAGCAGCCCAATGGGGAGCGAGCAGTACTTC.

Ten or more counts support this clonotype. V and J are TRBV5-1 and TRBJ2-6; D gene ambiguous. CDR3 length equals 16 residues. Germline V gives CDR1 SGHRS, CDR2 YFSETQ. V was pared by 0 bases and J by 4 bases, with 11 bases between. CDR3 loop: CASSLAPQSGANVLTF. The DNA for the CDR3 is TGCGCCAGCAGCTTGGCTCCACAATCCGGGGCCAACGTCCTGACTTTC. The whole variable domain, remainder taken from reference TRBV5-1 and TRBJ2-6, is KAGVTQTPRYLIKTRGQQVTLSCSPISGHRSVSWYQQTPGQGLQFLFEYFSETQRNKGNFPGRFSGRQFSNSRSEMNVSTLELGDSALYLCASSLAPQSGANVLTFGAGSRLTVL.

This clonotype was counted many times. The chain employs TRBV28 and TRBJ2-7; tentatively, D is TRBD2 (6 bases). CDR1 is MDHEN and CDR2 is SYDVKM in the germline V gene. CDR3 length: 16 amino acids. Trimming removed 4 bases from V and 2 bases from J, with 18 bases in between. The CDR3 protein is CASSSLRGIRAYEQYF. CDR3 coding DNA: TGTGCCAGCAGTTCCCTACGGGGGATACGTGCCTACGAGCAGTACTTC.

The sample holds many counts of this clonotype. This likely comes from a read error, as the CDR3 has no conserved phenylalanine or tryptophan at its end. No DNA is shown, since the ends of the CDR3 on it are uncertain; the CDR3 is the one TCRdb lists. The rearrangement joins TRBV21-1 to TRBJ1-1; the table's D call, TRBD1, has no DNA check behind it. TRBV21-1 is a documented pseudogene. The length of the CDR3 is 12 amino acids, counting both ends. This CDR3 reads CASSKVIRPPDI.

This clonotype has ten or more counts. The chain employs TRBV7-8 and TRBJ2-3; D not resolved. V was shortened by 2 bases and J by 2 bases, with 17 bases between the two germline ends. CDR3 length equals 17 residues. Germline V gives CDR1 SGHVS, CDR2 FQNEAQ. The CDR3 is CASSLRNQNLLTDTQYF. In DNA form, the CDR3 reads TGTGCCAGCAGCTTAAGAAACCAGAACCTTCTCACAGATACGCAGTATTTT.

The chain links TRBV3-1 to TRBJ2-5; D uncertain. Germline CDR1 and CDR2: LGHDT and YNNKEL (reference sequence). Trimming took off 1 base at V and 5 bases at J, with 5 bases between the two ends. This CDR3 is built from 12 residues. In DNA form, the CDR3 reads TGTGCCAGCAGCCAAGTACCCGAGACCCAGTACTTC. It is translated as CASSQVPETQYF.

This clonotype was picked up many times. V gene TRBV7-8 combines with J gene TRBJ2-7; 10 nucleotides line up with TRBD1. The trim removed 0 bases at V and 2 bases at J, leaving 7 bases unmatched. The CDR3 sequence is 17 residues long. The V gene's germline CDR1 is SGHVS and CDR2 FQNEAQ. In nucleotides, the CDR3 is TGTGCCAGCAGCTTAGCAACGACAGGGGGCGTTACCTACGAGCAGTACTTC. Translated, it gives CASSLATTGGVTYEQYF.

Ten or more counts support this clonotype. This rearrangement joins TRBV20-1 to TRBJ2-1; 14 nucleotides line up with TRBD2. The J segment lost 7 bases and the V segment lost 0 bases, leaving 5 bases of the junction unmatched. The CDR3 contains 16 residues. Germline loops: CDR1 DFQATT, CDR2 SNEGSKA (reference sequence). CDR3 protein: CSAREGTSGSQNEQFF. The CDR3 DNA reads TGCAGTGCTAGAGAGGGGACTAGCGGGAGTCAAAATGAGCAGTTCTTC.

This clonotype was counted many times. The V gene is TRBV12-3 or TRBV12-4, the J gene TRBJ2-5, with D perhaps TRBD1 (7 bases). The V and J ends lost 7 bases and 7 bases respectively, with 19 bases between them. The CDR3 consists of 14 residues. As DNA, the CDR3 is TGTGCCAGCACTTTTAACGTGCAGGGGGGGACCCAGTACTTC. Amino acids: CASTFNVQGGTQYF.

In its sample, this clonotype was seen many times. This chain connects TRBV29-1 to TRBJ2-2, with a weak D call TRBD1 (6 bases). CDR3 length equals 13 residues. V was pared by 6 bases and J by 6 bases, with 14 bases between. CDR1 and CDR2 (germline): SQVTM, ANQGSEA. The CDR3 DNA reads TGCAGCGTGGACGATACAGGGTCCGGGGAGCTGTTTTTT. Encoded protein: CSVDDTGSGELFF.

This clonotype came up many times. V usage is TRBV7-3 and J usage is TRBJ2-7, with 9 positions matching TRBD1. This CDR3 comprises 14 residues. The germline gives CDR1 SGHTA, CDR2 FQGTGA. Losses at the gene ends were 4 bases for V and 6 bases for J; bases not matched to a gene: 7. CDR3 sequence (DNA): TGTGCCAGCAGCTCCACAGGGGGCTCCGGCGAGCAGTACTTC. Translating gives CASSSTGGSGEQYF.

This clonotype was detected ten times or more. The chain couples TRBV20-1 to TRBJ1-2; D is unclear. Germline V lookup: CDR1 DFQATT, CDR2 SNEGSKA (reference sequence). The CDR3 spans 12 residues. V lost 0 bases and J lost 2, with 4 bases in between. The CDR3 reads CSARDSNYGYTF. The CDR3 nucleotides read TGCAGTGCTAGAGACTCCAACTATGGCTACACCTTC.

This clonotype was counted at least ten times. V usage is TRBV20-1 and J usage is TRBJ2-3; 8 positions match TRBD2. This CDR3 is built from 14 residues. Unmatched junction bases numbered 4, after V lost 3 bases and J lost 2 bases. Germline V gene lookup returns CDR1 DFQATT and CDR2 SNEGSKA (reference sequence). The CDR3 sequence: CSASRGRPTDTQYF. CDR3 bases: TGCAGTGCTAGTCGCGGGAGGCCCACAGATACGCAGTATTTT.

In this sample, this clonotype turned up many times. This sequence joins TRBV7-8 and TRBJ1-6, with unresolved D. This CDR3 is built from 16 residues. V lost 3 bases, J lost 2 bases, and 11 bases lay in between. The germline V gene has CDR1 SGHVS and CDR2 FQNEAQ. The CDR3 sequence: CASSFLGRTYNSPLHF. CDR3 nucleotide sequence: TGTGCCAGCAGCTTCCTCGGACGGACCTATAATTCACCCCTCCACTTT.

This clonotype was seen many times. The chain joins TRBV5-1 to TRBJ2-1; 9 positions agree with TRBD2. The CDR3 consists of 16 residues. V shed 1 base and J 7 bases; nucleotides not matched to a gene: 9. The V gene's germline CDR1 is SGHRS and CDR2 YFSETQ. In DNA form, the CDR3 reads TGCGCCAGCAGCTTGACGATGGCGGGAGGGGATAATGAGCAGTTCTTC. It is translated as CASSLTMAGGDNEQFF.